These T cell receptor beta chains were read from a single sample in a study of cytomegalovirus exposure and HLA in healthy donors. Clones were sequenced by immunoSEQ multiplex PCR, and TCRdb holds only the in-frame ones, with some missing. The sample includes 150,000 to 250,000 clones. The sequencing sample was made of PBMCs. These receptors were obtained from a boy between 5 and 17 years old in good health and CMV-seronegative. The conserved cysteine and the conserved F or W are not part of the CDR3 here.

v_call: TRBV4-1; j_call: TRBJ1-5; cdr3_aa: ASSQGSEGNQPQH
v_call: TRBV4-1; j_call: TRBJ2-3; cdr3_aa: ASSQEGFGGSADTQY
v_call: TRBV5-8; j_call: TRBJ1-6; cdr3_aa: ASNIRGNNSPLH
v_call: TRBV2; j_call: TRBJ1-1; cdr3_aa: ASSEEGAGGAF
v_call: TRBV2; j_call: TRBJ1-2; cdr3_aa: ASRGTGRYGYT
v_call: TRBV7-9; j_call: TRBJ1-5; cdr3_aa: ASSRGEGQPQH
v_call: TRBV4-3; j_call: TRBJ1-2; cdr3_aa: ASSQDAQSNYGYT
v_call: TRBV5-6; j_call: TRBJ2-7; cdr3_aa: ASSSSSYEQY
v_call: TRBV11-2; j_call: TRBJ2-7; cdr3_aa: ASSFTRSGLHEQY
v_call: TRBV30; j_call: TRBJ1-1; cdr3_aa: ASQGTEAF
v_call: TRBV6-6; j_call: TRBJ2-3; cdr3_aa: AGREQPNTDTQY
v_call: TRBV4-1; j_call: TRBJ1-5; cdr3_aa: ASSQEAGHNQPQH
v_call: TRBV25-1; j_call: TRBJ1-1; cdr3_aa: ASSEQGAGTEAF
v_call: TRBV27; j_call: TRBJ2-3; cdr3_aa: ASSSNRGVHTDTQY
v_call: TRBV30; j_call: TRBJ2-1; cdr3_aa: AWGRGADYNEQF
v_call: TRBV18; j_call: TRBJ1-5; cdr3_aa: ASAKTENQPQH
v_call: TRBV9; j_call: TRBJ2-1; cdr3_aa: ASSSRGRGAAGEQF
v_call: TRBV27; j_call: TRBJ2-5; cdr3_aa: ASSSSRTSGPTGQETQY
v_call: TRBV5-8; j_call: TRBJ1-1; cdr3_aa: ASSVQGAGEAF
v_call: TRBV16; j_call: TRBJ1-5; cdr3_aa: ASSQSVWTGSSNQPQH
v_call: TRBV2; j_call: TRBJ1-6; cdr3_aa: ASSGTGGRNSPLH
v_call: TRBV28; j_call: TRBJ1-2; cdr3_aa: ASSLEQIYGYT
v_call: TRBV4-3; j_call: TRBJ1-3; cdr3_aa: ASSQDFIRANTIY
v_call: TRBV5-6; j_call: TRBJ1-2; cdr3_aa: ASSFVRINYGYT
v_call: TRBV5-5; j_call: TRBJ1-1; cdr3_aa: ASSLGLQGNTEAF
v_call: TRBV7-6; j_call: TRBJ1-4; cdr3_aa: ASSLGRGVEKLF
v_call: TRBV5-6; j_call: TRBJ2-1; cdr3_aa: ASRFSSGSEQF
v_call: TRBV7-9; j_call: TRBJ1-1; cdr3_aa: ASNPERNTEAF
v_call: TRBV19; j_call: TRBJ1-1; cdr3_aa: ASSPPRRNTEAF
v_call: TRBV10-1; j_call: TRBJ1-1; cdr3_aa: ASSRGYGNTEAF
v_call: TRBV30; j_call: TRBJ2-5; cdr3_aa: AWSVAGGAKVTQY
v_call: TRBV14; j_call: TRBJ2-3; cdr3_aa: ASSQEYAGARVRGLLYTDTQY
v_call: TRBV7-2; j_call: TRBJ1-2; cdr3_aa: ASSPGDVYGYT
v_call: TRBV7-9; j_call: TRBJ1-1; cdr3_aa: ASSPIDEGAF
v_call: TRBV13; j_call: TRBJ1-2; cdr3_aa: ASSLDIQGGGYT
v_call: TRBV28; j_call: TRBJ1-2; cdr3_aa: ASSPRSVGYT
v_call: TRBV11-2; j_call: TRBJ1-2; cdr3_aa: ASSYDNNYGYT
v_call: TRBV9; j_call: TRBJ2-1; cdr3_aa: ASSVAYPGGYNEQF
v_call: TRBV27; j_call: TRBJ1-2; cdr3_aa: ASSLSSGSVGYT
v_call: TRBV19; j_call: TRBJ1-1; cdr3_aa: ASSMAGSPRTEAF
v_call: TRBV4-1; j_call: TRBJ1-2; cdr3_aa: ASRKTGTNYGYT
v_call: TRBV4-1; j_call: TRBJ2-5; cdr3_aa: ASSPRALEVYRGIVQY
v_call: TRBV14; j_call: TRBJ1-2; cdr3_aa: ASSQRQFLGGYT
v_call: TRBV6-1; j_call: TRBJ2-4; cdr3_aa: ASSANSAGGKNIQY
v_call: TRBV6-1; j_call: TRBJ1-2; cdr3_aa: ASSEQGTVDGYT
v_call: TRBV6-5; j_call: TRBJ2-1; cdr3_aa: ASSRGASSYNEQF
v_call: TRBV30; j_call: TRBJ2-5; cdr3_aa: AWSVTQAYQETQY
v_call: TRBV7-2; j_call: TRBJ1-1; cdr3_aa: ASSLAVQGITEAF
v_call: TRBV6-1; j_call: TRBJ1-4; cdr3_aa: ASSEYLALGGTNEKLF
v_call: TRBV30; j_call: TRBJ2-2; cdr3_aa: AWIPPRGRAGELF
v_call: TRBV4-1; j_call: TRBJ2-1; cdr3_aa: ASSQYGTSGGRSSYNEQF
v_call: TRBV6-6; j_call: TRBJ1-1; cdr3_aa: ATSLRENTEAF
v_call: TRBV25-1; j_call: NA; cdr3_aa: ASSAAGGHEQY
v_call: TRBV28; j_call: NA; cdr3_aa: ASSLFRTSTYEQY